The rows below give T cell receptor beta chains drawn from one sample of a study of Graves' ophthalmopathy and Graves' hyperthyroidism. TCRdb reanalysed the multiplex PCR reads using MiXCR and keeps one entry per CDR3 protein. The top ten hold about 4.6% of the sample, which has about 550,000 distinct CDR3 sequences, under 45% seen once. Sequencing input: peripheral blood or thyroid tissue (not recorded which). The receptors were gathered from an adult man with Graves' hyperthyroidism. Each CDR3 is given with its conserved first and last residue. Each record gives: clone size, J gene, V gene, D gene, CDR3 DNA, CDR3 protein. D genes are given only for firm matches. Size tells how often a clone was seen (once, few, many) or the class of an expanded clone, and some rows leave it out.

.,TRBJ2-5,TRBV24-1,TRBD2,TGTGCCACCAGTGACACACGACTAGCGGGGGACTGGGGGACCCAGTACTTC,CATSDTRLAGDWGTQYF
.,TRBJ1-2,TRBV29-1,.,TGCAGCCTTGAGGGGGGCGATTGGCATGGCTACACCTTC,CSLEGGDWHGYTF
.,TRBJ1-1,TRBV2,.,TGTGCCAGCATAATACAGGGATGGAACACTGAAGCTTTCTTT,CASIIQGWNTEAFF
many,TRBJ2-6,TRBV15,.,TGTGCCACCAGCAGGGGATCGGACTTCCTCTACTCTGGGGCCAACGTCCTGACTTTC,CATSRGSDFLYSGANVLTF
.,TRBJ2-3,TRBV9,TRBD2,TGTGCCAGCAGCGCACAAGCGGGAGGAACAGATACGCAGTATTTT,CASSAQAGGTDTQYF
.,TRBJ2-7,TRBV7-2,TRBD2,TGTGCCAGCAGCTTGGGACTCTTCCTAGCGGGCCAGTACAATGAGCAGTACTTC,CASSLGLFLAGQYNEQYF
many,TRBJ1-1,TRBV7-9,TRBD1,TGTGCCAGCAGCTTTCTGGCAGGGGGCGCGAACACTGAAGCTTTCTTT,CASSFLAGGANTEAFF
many,TRBJ2-7,TRBV5-8,TRBD2,TGTGCCAGCAGCCCGCCCGGGGGGTACCTCCCCGAGCAGTACTTC,CASSPPGGYLPEQYF
many,TRBJ1-3,TRBV9,.,TGTGCCAGCAGCGTAGGAAGGGACTCTGGAAACACCATATATTTT,CASSVGRDSGNTIYF
.,TRBJ1-2,TRBV6-1,.,TGTGCCAGCAGTGGCTCGGGCAGGGGTCCCTATGGCTACACCTTC,CASSGSGRGPYGYTF
few,TRBJ1-2,TRBV6-5,.,TGTGCCAGCAGGATAAGCGCCGGGGGAAACCATGGCTACACCTTC,CASRISAGGNHGYTF
.,TRBJ1-5,TRBV20-1,TRBD1,TGCAGTGCTGCATGGACAGGGGTACGGCAGCCCCAGCATTTT,CSAAWTGVRQPQHF
.,TRBJ1-1,TRBV25-1,.,TGTGCCAGCAGTGAAGCCGACATCCTGAACACTGAAGCTTTCTTT,CASSEADILNTEAFF
many,TRBJ2-7,TRBV4-1,TRBD1,TGCGCCAGCAGCCCTAAACAGGGGGCCGACGAGCAGTACTTC,CASSPKQGADEQYF
.,TRBJ2-7,TRBV7-9,.,TGTGCCAGCTCCCCTTCAGTTCAAAACGAGCAGTACTTC,CASSPSVQNEQYF
many,TRBJ2-5,TRBV10-3,.,TGCGCAGCAGGGTCCCAAGAGACCCAGTACTTC,CAAGSQETQYF
many,TRBJ1-1,TRBV7-6,.,TGCGCCAGCAGCTTGGCAGGAAAGAACACTGAAGCTTTCTTT,CASSLAGKNTEAFF
.,TRBJ1-2,TRBV13,.,TGTGCCAGCAGCCCCCGGACGGGCCGGGGGGGCTACACCTTC,CASSPRTGRGGYTF
.,TRBJ1-5,TRBV24-1,.,TGTGCCACCAGTGATAAGTGGGGGAATCAGCCCCAGCATTTT,CATSDKWGNQPQHF